This T cell receptor beta chain emerged from a study of blood T cell repertoires in COVID-19. The CDR3 consists of 18 residues. Looked up from germline, CDR1 is LNHDA and CDR2 is SQIVND (reference sequence). J was trimmed by 4 bases and V by 2 bases; bases with no gene match: 6. Sequencing used immunoSEQ multiplex PCR; TCRdb keeps in-frame clones, though not all of them. The sample shows approximately 100,000 clones, over 70% of them seen only once. This clone appeared once. The source material was peripheral blood. The source of this sequence is a man between 60 and 75 years old with acute or convalescent COVID-19. The chain employs TRBV19 and TRBJ2-3; 16 nucleotides align to TRBD2. CDR3 bases: TGTGCCAGTAGTATACGCCCCGGGACTAGCGGGAGGGCAGATACGCAGTATTTT. Its translation: CASSIRPGTSGRADTQYF.